The present T cell receptor beta chain was sequenced within a study of T cell clonality in common variable immunodeficiency. Study-level findings and limits: Fewer deletions and N-nucleotide insertions were reportedly seen in common variable immunodeficiency TCR beta sequences. Compared with controls, CVID subjects had fewer shared TCRbeta clones.

This clone was counted between two and nine times. What it binds is not known. The CDR3 end falls 3 residues outside the read, so it is completed with the germline J gene. Sequencing input was equivalent genomic DNA from CVID and controls. Clones were sequenced by immunoSEQ multiplex PCR, and TCRdb holds only the in-frame ones, with some missing. The table records about 8,000 clones without singletons, the ten largest covering approximately 23%. Per germline, CDR1 LNHDA and CDR2 SQIVND (reference sequence). The CDR3 covers 13 residues. Trimming removed 5 bases at V and 7 bases at J, with 12 bases between.

This TCR was recovered from a human donor with common variable immunodeficiency. What was sequenced was peripheral blood mononuclear cells. The chain carries TRBV19 and TRBJ1-5; maybe TRBD1 (5 bases). Partial CDR3 DNA: TGTGCCAGTAGTGGGACTGATAAGCAGCCC. This codes for CASSGTDKQP. The CDR3 reads in full as CASSGTDKQPQHF.